Each of the 21 T cell receptor beta chains below was sequenced from the same sample in a study of Ad26.COV2.S vaccination and SARS-CoV-2 variants. The treatment was: roughly 19 received Ad26.COV2.S at low or high dose, single or two shots; about 5 received placebo; per-sample allocation not given. Sample collection was performed on day 63 after the first vaccine or placebo injection. This table comes from immunoSEQ multiplex PCR, and its TCRdb copy is limited to in-frame clones, with some not included. The sample shows roughly 510,000 clones, roughly nine tenths of them seen only once. This specimen was peripheral blood, taken in a trial of Ad26.COV2.S vaccine versus placebo. The receptors were gathered from a person aged 18-65 years who received the Ad26.COV2.S COVID-19 vaccine or a placebo.

This chain connects TRBV4-3 to TRBJ2-3; D is undetermined. Germline values: CDR1 LGHNA, CDR2 YSLEER. Between the trimmed V and J ends, which lost 0 bases and 2 bases, there was a span of 6 bases. The CDR3 has 14 residues. CDR3 DNA sequence: TGCGCCAGCAGCCAAGATCGGGTCACAGATACGCAGTATTTT. Its translation is CASSQDRVTDTQYF.

The rearrangement joins TRBV19 to TRBJ1-1, with 9 bases aligning to TRBD1. CDR1 is LNHDA, CDR2 SQIVND, per germline (reference sequence). Losses at the gene ends were 4 bases for V and 6 bases for J; bases not matched to a gene: 15. The CDR3 runs 17 residues. In DNA form, the CDR3 reads TGTGCCAGTAGTAGCGTGGGGACAGGGCGGTTGGGGGCTGAAGCTTTCTTT. Amino acid sequence: CASSSVGTGRLGAEAFF. Combining the CDR3 with reference TRBV19 and TRBJ1-1 gives the whole variable domain DGGITQSPKYLFRKEGQNVTLSCEQNLNHDAMYWYRQDPGQGLRLIYYSQIVNDFQKGDIAEGYSVSREKKESFPLTVTSAQKNPTAFYLCASSSVGTGRLGAEAFFGQGTRLTVV.

The rearrangement uses TRBV19 and TRBJ2-1, with 14 bases that match TRBD2. J lost 5 bases, V lost 4 bases, and 7 bases had no gene match. Germline V gene lookup returns CDR1 LNHDA and CDR2 SQIVND (reference sequence). The CDR3 runs 17 residues. CDR3 loop: CASSKRLAGGVHNEQFF. The CDR3 DNA reads as TGTGCCAGTAGTAAAAGACTAGCGGGAGGGGTTCACAATGAGCAGTTCTTC. Complete variable domain (other parts from reference TRBV19 and TRBJ2-1): DGGITQSPKYLFRKEGQNVTLSCEQNLNHDAMYWYRQDPGQGLRLIYYSQIVNDFQKGDIAEGYSVSREKKESFPLTVTSAQKNPTAFYLCASSKRLAGGVHNEQFFGPGTRLTVL.

The chain has TRBV30 and TRBJ2-4, with a weak D call TRBD1 (5 bases). This CDR3 region has 15 residues. The germline V gene has CDR1 GTSNPN and CDR2 SVGIG (reference sequence). Trimming shortened V by 0 bases and J by 3 bases, and 12 bases separated the two germline ends. The CDR3 sequence is CAWSVGKRGKNIQYF. CDR3 nucleotides: TGTGCCTGGAGTGTTGGCAAAAGGGGCAAAAACATTCAGTACTTC.

This rearrangement joins TRBV6-6 to TRBJ2-3; 11 bases are a match to TRBD2. The CDR3 consists of 14 residues. The V and J ends lost 7 bases and 6 bases, in that order; junction bases with no gene match: 6. Germline CDR1 and CDR2: MNHNY and SVGAGI (reference sequence). CDR3 region: CASTLAGGIDTQYF. The CDR3, as DNA: TGTGCCAGCACCCTAGCGGGAGGCATTGATACGCAGTATTTT.

The chain links TRBV7-2 to TRBJ2-1, with a tentative D call TRBD2 (5 bases). Trimming stripped 1 base from V and 2 bases from J, with 9 bases between. This CDR3 contains 15 residues. Germline-derived CDR1 and CDR2 are SGHTA and FQGNSA. The CDR3 DNA reads TGTGCCAGCAGCTTAGGTCTAGCCGCCTACAATGAGCAGTTCTTC. It is translated as CASSLGLAAYNEQFF.

V and J are TRBV4-2 and TRBJ1-5, with D possibly being TRBD1 (5 bases). Germline CDR1 and CDR2: LGHNA and YNFKEQ. Trimming left V 0 bases short and J 8 bases short, with 17 bases between. This CDR3 spans 16 amino acids. Written as DNA, the CDR3 is TGTGCCAGCAGCCAAGATATAGGGGCAGCCCTGGAGCCCCAGCATTTT. Its translation: CASSQDIGAALEPQHF.

The chain recombines TRBV6-1 with TRBJ1-5; D remains unclear. The CDR3 is 14 residues long. The germline V gene has CDR1 MNHNS and CDR2 SASEGT. The V end was cut by 2 bases, the J end by 5 bases, with 10 bases between. The DNA of the CDR3 is TGTGCCAGCAGTGAATCGCGGACGCATCAGCCCCAGCATTTT. The encoded protein is CASSESRTHQPQHF.

This clone has ten or more counts. The chain has TRBV19 and TRBJ2-1; 9 bases agree with TRBD2. The CDR3 is made up of 13 amino acids. Germline CDR1 is LNHDA and CDR2 is SQIVND (reference sequence). The V and J ends lost 3 bases and 12 bases, in that order; junction bases with no gene match: 6. The CDR3 loop reads CASSMAGGSGQFF. The DNA for the CDR3 is TGTGCCAGTAGTATGGCGGGAGGGTCCGGGCAGTTCTTC.

The rearrangement links TRBV7-3 to TRBJ2-3; D ambiguous. CDR1 is SGHTA, CDR2 FQGTGA, per germline. This CDR3 contains 16 residues. Trimming took 2 bases from V and 1 from J, leaving 13 bases between them. CDR3 region: CASSLGVSPGTDTQYF. The CDR3, as DNA: TGTGCCAGCAGCTTAGGAGTTTCACCGGGCACAGATACGCAGTATTTT.

The rearrangement uses TRBV5-1 and TRBJ1-1; tentative D call: TRBD1 (6 bases). Germline-derived CDR1 and CDR2 are SGHRS and YFSETQ. Trimming cost V 7 bases and J 5 bases, with 18 bases left between them. This CDR3 comprises 14 residues. CDR3 sequence (DNA): TGCGCCAGCCGGAGGACAGACCAGGGGACTGAAGCTTTCTTT. It encodes CASRRTDQGTEAFF. Complete variable domain (other parts from reference TRBV5-1 and TRBJ1-1): KAGVTQTPRYLIKTRGQQVTLSCSPISGHRSVSWYQQTPGQGLQFLFEYFSETQRNKGNFPGRFSGRQFSNSRSEMNVSTLELGDSALYLCASRRTDQGTEAFFGQGTRLTVV.

This clone showed up just a few times. Distinct nucleotide sequences in the sample also encode this CDR3. The CDR3 region is CAWSFGRNTEAFF. The CDR3 nucleotides read TGTGCCTGGAGCTTTGGACGGAACACTGAAGCTTTCTTT. V usage is TRBV30 and J usage is TRBJ1-1; D gene unclear. CDR1 is GTSNPN, CDR2 SVGIG, per germline (reference sequence). The CDR3 is made up of 13 amino acids. V lost 3 bases and J 1 base, leaving 9 bases between the germline ends.

This chain joins TRBV5-4 and TRBJ2-7, with a weak D call TRBD1 (6 bases). V was pared by 2 bases and J by 4 bases, with 16 bases between. This CDR3 is built from 15 residues. From germline, CDR1 is SGHNT and CDR2 YYREEE (reference sequence). Written as DNA, the CDR3 is TGTGCCAGCAGCTTAGGGGGACCCTCCAGGTACGAGCAGTACTTC. It is translated as CASSLGGPSRYEQYF.

The V call is TRBV6-6, the J call TRBJ2-7, with TRBD2 matching over 7 bases. CDR3 length: 16 residues. V was clipped by 0 bases and J by 6 bases; unmatched bases: 11. Germline CDR1 is MNHNY and CDR2 is SVGAGI (reference sequence). The CDR3 sequence: CASSYSKGPRESEQYF. In DNA form, the CDR3 reads TGTGCCAGCAGTTACTCGAAAGGCCCGCGGGAGAGCGAGCAGTACTTC.

The V gene is TRBV9, the J gene TRBJ2-7, with 7 nucleotides matching TRBD1. The CDR3 is 15 amino acids. In germline, CDR1 is SGDLS, CDR2 YYNGEE. With V trimmed by 3 bases and J by 5 bases, 11 bases remained unmatched. This CDR3 reads CASSAPETGKDEQYF. The CDR3 region has the DNA TGTGCCAGCAGCGCCCCCGAGACAGGGAAGGACGAGCAGTACTTC.

Note on this clone: At the DNA level, this CDR3 is encoded by other sequences in the same sample as well. This chain joins TRBV5-1 and TRBJ2-5, with 7 bases aligning to TRBD2. Germline CDR1 is SGHRS and CDR2 is YFSETQ. The CDR3 has 13 residues. Trimming cost V 2 bases and J 5 bases; bases outside gene matches: 3. CDR3 coding DNA: TGCGCCAGCAGCTTCGGGGGAGGGGAGACCCAGTACTTC. Translated, it gives CASSFGGGETQYF. Based on the CDR3 plus reference TRBV5-1 and TRBJ2-5, the full variable domain is KAGVTQTPRYLIKTRGQQVTLSCSPISGHRSVSWYQQTPGQGLQFLFEYFSETQRNKGNFPGRFSGRQFSNSRSEMNVSTLELGDSALYLCASSFGGGETQYFGPGTRLLVL.

The V call is TRBV5-4, the J call TRBJ2-5, with TRBD1 matching over 7 bases. This CDR3 region has 15 residues. Per germline, CDR1 SGHNT and CDR2 YYREEE (reference sequence). The junction had 6 bases not matched to a gene; V was cut back by 4 bases and J by 0 bases. In DNA, the CDR3 is TGTGCCAGCAGCGCCGCCGGGACAGACCAAGAGACCCAGTACTTC. It specifies CASSAAGTDQETQYF.

The rearrangement links TRBV5-1 to TRBJ2-3; D is uncertain. Trimming cost V 1 base and J 4 bases, with 10 bases left between them. Looked up from germline, CDR1 is SGHRS and CDR2 is YFSETQ. This CDR3 is 14 amino acids long. In DNA, the CDR3 is TGCGCCAGCAGCTTGTCCCCCGGAGCAGATACGCAGTATTTT. This sequence encodes CASSLSPGADTQYF.

The chain carries TRBV6-2 or TRBV6-3 and TRBJ1-2; the D is unclear. Germline assignment: CDR1 MNHEY and CDR2 SVGEGT. Trimming pared 2 bases from V and 3 bases from J, leaving 16 bases between. The CDR3 has 16 amino acids. The CDR3 nucleotides read TGTGCCAGCAGTTACCTGAGACACCGGCGGGACTATGGCTACACCTTC. As protein: CASSYLRHRRDYGYTF.

V gene TRBV15 combines with J gene TRBJ1-5, with D unclear. The V end lost 6 bases, the J end lost 3 bases, and 21 bases lay between the germline ends. Germline CDR1 LNHNV, CDR2 YYDKDF (reference sequence). CDR3 length equals 17 residues. The CDR3 spells CATSVGQPFRHNQPQHF. The DNA for the CDR3 is TGTGCCACCAGTGTAGGGCAGCCATTCCGCCACAATCAGCCCCAGCATTTT.

The gene calls are TRBV15 and TRBJ1-5; D call uncertain. Germline CDR1 LNHNV, CDR2 YYDKDF (reference sequence). V lost 5 bases and J 6 bases, leaving 17 bases between the germline ends. The CDR3 is made up of 15 amino acids. Here the CDR3 DNA reads TGTGCCACCAGCGGTGGACGGATTAGCGGTCAGCCCCAGCATTTT. Amino acids: CATSGGRISGQPQHF.